These 16 T cell receptor beta chains were sequenced from one sample in a study of blood T cell repertoires in COVID-19. Profiling relied on immunoSEQ multiplex PCR, and the TCRdb table lists in-frame clones only, not all of them. The table includes around 6,100 clones, 80% to 90% detected once. Source material: peripheral blood. These receptors all stem from an elderly man with active COVID-19.

V is TRBV28 and J is TRBJ1-1; D perhaps matches TRBD1 (6 bases). This CDR3 has 15 residues. Germline V CDR1 and CDR2: MDHEN, SYDVKM. The V gene lost 5 bases and the J gene lost 1 base, with 14 bases spanning the gap. This CDR3 reads CASSVAYRENTEAFF. CDR3 bases: TGTGCCAGCAGTGTAGCGTACAGGGAGAACACTGAAGCTTTCTTT.

This clone occurred a few times. The rearrangement joins TRBV10-1 to TRBJ2-7; 7 bases line up with TRBD1. Germline values: CDR1 WNHNN, CDR2 SYGVQD (reference sequence). This CDR3 comprises 11 residues. V gave up 6 bases and J gave up 5 bases; unmatched junction bases: 1. The CDR3 loop reads CASSRGNEQYF. CDR3 in DNA: TGCGCCAGCAGCAGGGGGAACGAGCAGTACTTC.

The rearrangement links TRBV5-1 to TRBJ2-1, with 12 bases aligning to TRBD1. This CDR3 has 13 residues. Germline lookup yields CDR1 SGHRS and CDR2 YFSETQ. V gave up 4 bases and J gave up 12 bases; unmatched junction bases: 5. CDR3 bases: TGCGCCAGCAGCCCGGGGACAGGGGGCTCGCAGTTCTTC. This encodes CASSPGTGGSQFF.

V and J are TRBV7-9 and TRBJ1-3; tentatively, D is TRBD1 (6 bases). Between the trimmed V and J ends, which lost 1 base and 8 bases, there was a span of 15 bases. The germline CDR1 and CDR2 sequences are SEHNR and FQNEAQ (reference sequence). The CDR3 length is 15 residues. The CDR3 DNA reads TGTGCCAGCAGCTTAGGTACTGGGGGCGCGGACACCATATATTTT. It is translated as CASSLGTGGADTIYF.

The CDR3 DNA reads TGTGCCTGGAGTGTAGCCAGGGGAGAGACCCAGTACTTC. It yields the protein CAWSVARGETQYF. The gene calls are TRBV30 and TRBJ2-5; TRBD1 is a possible D gene (6 bases). The CDR3 is 13 amino acids. The V gene lost 0 bases and the J gene lost 4 bases, with 9 bases spanning the gap. Germline CDR1 is GTSNPN and CDR2 is SVGIG (reference sequence).

The chain employs TRBV3-1 (or the pseudogene TRBV3-2) and TRBJ2-3; 13 nucleotides line up with TRBD2. Germline V lookup: CDR1 LGHDT, CDR2 YNNKEL (reference sequence). V lost 4 bases, J lost 5 bases, and 6 bases stayed unmatched. The CDR3 has 16 amino acids. This CDR3 reads CASSLWTSGSLDTQYF. The CDR3 DNA follows: TGTGCCAGCAGCCTCTGGACTAGCGGGAGTTTAGATACGCAGTATTTT.

This CDR3 is CASSSQGYPTYEQYF. For the CDR3, the DNA is TGTGCCAGCAGCTCCCAGGGTTACCCTACCTACGAGCAGTACTTC. The chain joins TRBV7-2 to TRBJ2-7; maybe TRBD1 (5 bases). Germline CDR1 SGHTA, CDR2 FQGNSA. The CDR3 is made up of 15 amino acids. Trimming shortened V by 4 bases and J by 2 bases, and 15 bases separated the two germline ends.

The rearrangement uses TRBV9 and TRBJ2-3, with TRBD2 matching 10 bases. With 4 bases clipped from V and 3 bases from J, the junction kept 11 bases outside the gene matches. The CDR3 covers 17 residues. From germline, CDR1 is SGDLS and CDR2 YYNGEE. The CDR3 region has the DNA TGTGCCAGCAGCCCCTTCTTCCTAGCGGGAGTAACAGATACGCAGTATTTT. It yields the protein CASSPFFLAGVTDTQYF.

The chain carries TRBV7-9 and TRBJ1-1, with D possibly TRBD1 on 6 matching bases. The germline V gene has CDR1 SEHNR and CDR2 FQNEAQ (reference sequence). This CDR3 region has 14 residues. Between the trimmed V and J ends, which lost 6 bases and 5 bases, there was a span of 16 bases. CDR3 DNA: TGTGCCAGCAGACAACAGGGAAAGGAAACTGAAGCTTTCTTT. Translating gives CASRQQGKETEAFF.

The V and J genes are TRBV6-5 and TRBJ2-1; TRBD2 might be the D (6 bases). This CDR3 has 16 amino acids. Germline V CDR1 and CDR2: MNHEY, SVGAGI. Trimming took 0 bases from V and 0 from J, leaving 9 bases between them. The DNA for the CDR3 is TGTGCCAGCAGTTACTCCAGTAGCGGCTCCTACAATGAGCAGTTCTTC. Its protein product is CASSYSSSGSYNEQFF.

Only one count was recorded for this clone. The chain is built from TRBV18 and TRBJ1-4; no reliable D call. Germline loops: CDR1 KGHSH, CDR2 LQKENI. V was trimmed by 3 bases and J by 3 bases, leaving 8 bases between them. This CDR3 contains 14 residues. The CDR3: CASSPGSSNEKLFF. DNA for the CDR3: TGTGCCAGCTCACCGGGGAGTTCTAATGAAAAACTGTTTTTT. The variable domain in full, with the rest retrieved from reference TRBV18 and TRBJ1-4, is NAGVMQNPRHLVRRRGQEARLRCSPMKGHSHVYWYRQLPEEGLKFMVYLQKENIIDESGMPKERFSAEFPKEGPSILRIQQVVRGDSAAYFCASSPGSSNEKLFFGSGTQLSVL.

The J gene is TRBJ2-1, the V gene TRBV27; 10 nucleotides match TRBD2. The J segment lost 8 bases and the V segment lost 6 bases, leaving 7 bases of the junction unmatched. Germline CDR1 is MNHEY and CDR2 is SMNVEV (reference sequence). The CDR3 extends over 14 amino acids. The CDR3 loop is CASRPPGLAYEQFF. CDR3 in DNA: TGTGCCAGCAGACCTCCGGGACTAGCGTATGAGCAGTTCTTC.

The chain recombines TRBV28 with TRBJ2-3; D might be TRBD1 (6 bases). Deletions cut 3 bases from V and 9 bases from J, with 10 bases between. Looked up from germline, CDR1 is MDHEN and CDR2 is SYDVKM. The CDR3 runs to 12 residues. The CDR3 here is CASSFPGETQYF. The CDR3 DNA is TGTGCCAGCAGTTTTCCAGGGGAGACGCAGTATTTT.

The chain uses TRBV2 and TRBJ2-2; 7 bases fit TRBD2. V lost 5 bases, J lost 1 base, and 4 bases stayed unmatched. This CDR3 spans 15 amino acids. CDR1 SNHLY and CDR2 FYNNEI come from the germline V gene. The DNA for the CDR3 is TGTGCCAGCAGTTGGGGGGGTGGGAACACCGGGGAGCTGTTTTTT. The encoded protein is CASSWGGGNTGELFF.

This clone was detected only once. V is TRBV19 and J is TRBJ2-1; D unresolved. Trimming took 8 bases from V and 0 from J, leaving 11 bases between them. Germline values: CDR1 LNHDA, CDR2 SQIVND (reference sequence). There are 14 residues in the CDR3. The CDR3 DNA follows: TGTGCCAGTGGCCAGGTGAGCTCCTACAATGAGCAGTTCTTC. It specifies CASGQVSSYNEQFF.

This chain links TRBV19 with TRBJ1-1; D is undetermined. Trimming pared 3 bases from V and 0 bases from J, leaving 8 bases between. This CDR3 is 14 amino acids long. CDR1 and CDR2 from the germline V gene are LNHDA and SQIVND (reference sequence). CDR3 residues: CASSIGVLNTEAFF. DNA of the CDR3: TGTGCCAGTAGTATCGGAGTACTGAACACTGAAGCTTTCTTT.